The T cell receptor (beta chain) under discussion was sequenced for a study of OX40 agonist ivuxolimab in advanced cancers. Overall study context: With ivuxolimab, an agonistic anti-OX40 (CD134) antibody, patients were treated.

The method was immunoSEQ multiplex PCR; TCRdb's version includes in-frame clones alone and lacks a portion of them. The sample yields fewer than 70,000 clones, roughly 85% seen once. Germline V gene data show CDR1 as MNHNS and CDR2 as SASEGT. The V segment lost 4 bases and the J segment 5 bases; nucleotides outside the gene matches: 3. The CDR3 loop spans 14 amino acids. The sample here was CD4+ or CD8+ T cells sorted from blood, taken in a trial of the OX40 agonist ivuxolimab. The clonotype was recovered from an adult with an advanced solid tumor such as melanoma, head and neck, liver or kidney cancer. V gene TRBV6-1 combines with J gene TRBJ2-5, with TRBD2 matching over 11 bases. CDR3 protein: CASSVLAGGETQYF. The CDR3 DNA reads as TGTGCCAGCAGTGTCCTAGCGGGGGGCGAGACCCAGTACTTC.